The T cell receptor (beta chain) described here comes from a study of blood T cells in healthy people across ages. General observations from the study: Expanded clonotype changes were possibly confounded by unknown donor CMV status.

It was with a sample-barcoded 5' primer and a J-beta primer mix that a second PCR of roughly 7 to 12 cycles was run. Each cDNA molecule received a tag from a template-switch adaptor that had 12 random nucleotides. All samples gave at least 2.5 million CDR3-containing paired-end reads. TCRdb processed the 5' RACE reads anew with MiXCR; each CDR3 protein has one entry. The sample comprises about 640,000 distinct CDR3 sequences, under 65% of which are singletons, and over 35% rests with the top ten. On this clonotype itself: Its antigen is still unknown.

Samples each had at least 6 micrograms of total RNA extracted. The ends lost 0 bases at V and 4 bases at J; junction bases unmatched: 4. The CDR3 is 15 residues long. Germline V gene data show CDR1 as DFQATT and CDR2 as SNEGSKA (reference sequence). The chain uses TRBV20-1 and TRBJ2-1; 9 bases fit TRBD2. This TCR derives from a man aged 55-75 years in good health. The specimen was blood. CDR3 amino acids: CSAREPGLAYNEQFF. CDR3 bases: TGCAGTGCTAGAGAGCCGGGACTAGCTTACAATGAGCAGTTCTTC.